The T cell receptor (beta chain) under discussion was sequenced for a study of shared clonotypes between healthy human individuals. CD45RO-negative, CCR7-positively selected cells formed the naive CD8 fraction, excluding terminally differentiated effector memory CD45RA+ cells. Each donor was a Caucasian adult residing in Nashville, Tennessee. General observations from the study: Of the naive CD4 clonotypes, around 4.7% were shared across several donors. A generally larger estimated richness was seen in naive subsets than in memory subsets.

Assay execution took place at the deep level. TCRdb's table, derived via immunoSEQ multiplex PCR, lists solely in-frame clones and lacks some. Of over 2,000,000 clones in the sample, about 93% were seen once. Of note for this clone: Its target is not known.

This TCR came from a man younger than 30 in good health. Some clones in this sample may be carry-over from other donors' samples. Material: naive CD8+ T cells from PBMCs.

In nucleotides, the CDR3 is TGTGCCAGTAGGACTAGCGGGAGGGCCACAAGCCACGAGCAGTACTTC. Protein: CASRTSGRATSHEQYF. This chain connects TRBV28 to TRBJ2-5; 15 bases align to TRBD2. The J call may be incorrect, as the DNA end agrees better with TRBJ2-7. Germline V gene lookup returns CDR1 MDHEN and CDR2 SYDVKM. The CDR3 spans 16 residues.